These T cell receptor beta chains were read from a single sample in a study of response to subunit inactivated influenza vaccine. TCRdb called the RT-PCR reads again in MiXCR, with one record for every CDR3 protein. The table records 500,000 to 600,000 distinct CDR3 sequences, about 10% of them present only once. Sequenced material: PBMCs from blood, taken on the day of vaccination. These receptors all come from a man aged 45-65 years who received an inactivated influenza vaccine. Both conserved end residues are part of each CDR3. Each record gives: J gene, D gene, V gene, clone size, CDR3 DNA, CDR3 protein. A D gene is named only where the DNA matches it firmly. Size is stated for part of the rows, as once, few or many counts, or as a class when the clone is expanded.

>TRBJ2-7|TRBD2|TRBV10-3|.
TGTGCCATCAGTGTAAGGGGAAGTAGCGGGAGAACCTCCTACGAGCAGTACTTC
CAISVRGSSGRTSYEQYF
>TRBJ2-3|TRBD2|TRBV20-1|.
TGCAGTGTCGTACCTAGCGGGAGAGAAAGCGCAGATACGCAGTATTTT
CSVVPSGRESADTQYF
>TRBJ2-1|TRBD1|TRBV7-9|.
TGTGCCAGCAGCTCCGGACGACAGGGGAACAACAATGAGCAGTTCTTC
CASSSGRQGNNNEQFF
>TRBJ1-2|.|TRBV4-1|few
TGCGCCAGCAGCCCGTCTTTAGGCGTGGGCTATGGCTACACCTTC
CASSPSLGVGYGYTF
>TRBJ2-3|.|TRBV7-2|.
TGTGCCAGCAGCTTAGTTGGCGGATTCACAGATACGCAGTATTTT
CASSLVGGFTDTQYF
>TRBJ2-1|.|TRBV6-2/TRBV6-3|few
TGTGCCAGCAGTCGGGGACCGTTGAGCTCCTACAATGAGCAGTTCTTC
CASSRGPLSSYNEQFF
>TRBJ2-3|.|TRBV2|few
TGTGCCAGCAGAAGGGCACCTTCCACAGATACGCAGTATTTT
CASRRAPSTDTQYF
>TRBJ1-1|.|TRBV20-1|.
TGCAGTCCCAGGGGAAACACTGAAGCTTTCTTT
CSPRGNTEAFF
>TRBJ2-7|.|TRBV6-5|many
TGTGCCAGCAGTTACAAGGCCTCCTACGAGCAGTACTTC
CASSYKASYEQYF
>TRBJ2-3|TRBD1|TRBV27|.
TGTGCCAGCAGTTCCCTAATCGGGACAGGGTTTTTCAGCACAGATACGCAGTATTTT
CASSSLIGTGFFSTDTQYF
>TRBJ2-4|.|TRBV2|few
TGTGCCAGCAGTGAACGGCAGGGAATGTTGTACTTC
CASSERQGMLYF
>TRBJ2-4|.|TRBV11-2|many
TGTGCCAGCACCTCTTATGGACAAGTAGCCAAAAACATTCAGTACTTC
CASTSYGQVAKNIQYF
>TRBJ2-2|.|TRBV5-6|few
TGTGCCAGCAGCTTAGGCACTAGAGGTACCGGGGAGCTGTTTTTT
CASSLGTRGTGELFF
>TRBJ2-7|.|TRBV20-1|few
TGCAGTGCTACCCCGTCCCGAACCAGGATAGGGCAGTACTTC
CSATPSRTRIGQYF
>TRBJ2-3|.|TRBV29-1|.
TGCAGCGTAAGGGAGCCCACAGATACGCAGTATTTT
CSVREPTDTQYF
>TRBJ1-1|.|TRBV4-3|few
TGCGCCAGCAGCCAAGAACGAGGCAGGGCGGGGGGTGAAGCTTTCTTT
CASSQERGRAGGEAFF
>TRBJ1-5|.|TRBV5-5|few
TGTGCCAGCAGCTACACCGACAGGATGGTCAGCAATCAGCCCCAGCATTTT
CASSYTDRMVSNQPQHF
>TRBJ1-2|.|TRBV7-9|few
TGTGCCAGCAGCTTAAACCGAGAAAGCGCTGATGGCTACACCTTC
CASSLNRESADGYTF
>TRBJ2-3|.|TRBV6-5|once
TGTGCCAGCAGTTACAATGGGGGCCCTAGCACAGATACGCAGTATTTT
CASSYNGGPSTDTQYF
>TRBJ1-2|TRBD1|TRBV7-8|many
TGTGCCAGCAGCCGACCGACAGGGGGAGGTTATGGCTACACCTTC
CASSRPTGGGYGYTF
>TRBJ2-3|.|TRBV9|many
TGTGCCAGCAGCCCGAGCAGTAGCACAGATACGCAGTATTTT
CASSPSSSTDTQYF